The table lists the clone carrying this T cell receptor (beta chain) with many counts. The template, 450 to 650 ng total RNA, yielded TCR beta cDNA made with a constant-region primer. ARM-PCR was slightly modified, and three nested multiplex PCR rounds with it gave rise to the TCR beta libraries. It was with TRBV1-TRBV30 forward primers and a C-beta reverse primer that the first two PCR rounds were run, at 10 to 11 cycles each. TCRdb redid the calling of the multiplex PCR reads with MiXCR, one entry per CDR3 protein. The sample lists around 330,000 distinct CDR3 sequences; more than 55% were seen once. V was trimmed by 5 bases and J by 8 bases, leaving 12 bases between them. Germline V gene sequence: CDR1 SGHAT, CDR2 FQNNGV. The CDR3 has 12 amino acids. This record belongs to a study of tumor-infiltrating lymphocytes in primary liver carcinoma. They got blood RNA out of unsorted whole blood and also pulled out germline DNA. Treatment-naive at the time, the patients had chronic HBV infection.

Sequenced sample: peripheral blood. The chain links TRBV11-2 to TRBJ1-2; D not resolved. The receptor was derived from a man aged 35-49 years with primary liver carcinoma and hepatitis B virus infection. CDR3 in amino acids: CASSPAGPGYTF. Here the CDR3 DNA reads TGTGCCAGCAGCCCCGCCGGGCCGGGCTACACCTTC.